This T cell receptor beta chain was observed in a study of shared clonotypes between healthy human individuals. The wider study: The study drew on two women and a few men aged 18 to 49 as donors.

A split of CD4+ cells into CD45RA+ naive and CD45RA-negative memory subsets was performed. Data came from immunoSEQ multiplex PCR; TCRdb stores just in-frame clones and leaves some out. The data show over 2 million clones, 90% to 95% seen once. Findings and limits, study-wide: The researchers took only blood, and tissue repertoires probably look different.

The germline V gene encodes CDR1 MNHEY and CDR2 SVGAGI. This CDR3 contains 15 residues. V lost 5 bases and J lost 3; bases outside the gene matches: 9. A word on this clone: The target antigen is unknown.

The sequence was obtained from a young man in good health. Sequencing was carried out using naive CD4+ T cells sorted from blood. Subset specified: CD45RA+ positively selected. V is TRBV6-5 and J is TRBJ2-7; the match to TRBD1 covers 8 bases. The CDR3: CASSRGQGRFYEQYF. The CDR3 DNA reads TGTGCCAGCAGTAGAGGACAGGGAAGGTTCTACGAGCAGTACTTC.